A single sample is the source of the 20 T cell receptor beta chains below, sequenced in a study of blood T cell repertoires in COVID-19. Sequencing used immunoSEQ multiplex PCR; TCRdb keeps in-frame clones, though not all of them. The data contain about 150,000 clones, under 80% of them singletons. The sample comprised peripheral blood. These receptors were obtained from a man aged 55 to 70 with acute or convalescent COVID-19.

This clone was recorded only once. The V gene is TRBV4-1, the J gene TRBJ2-5, with 7 nucleotides matching TRBD2. This CDR3 is built from 15 residues. V shed 0 bases, J shed 9 bases, and the junction held 10 bases outside the gene matches. The germline CDR1 and CDR2 sequences are MGHRA and YSYEKL. The DNA for the CDR3 is TGCGCCAGCAGCCAAGAAATCGCAGCGAGCGGGGCCCAGTACTTC. Amino acid sequence: CASSQEIAASGAQYF.

This CDR3 reads CASSTGQQETQYF. The DNA for the CDR3 is TGTGCCAGCAGCACGGGACAGCAAGAGACCCAGTACTTC. The V gene is TRBV7-7, the J gene TRBJ2-5, with TRBD1 matching over 7 bases. Trimming cost V 5 bases and J 2 bases; bases outside gene matches: 2. Per germline, CDR1 SSHAT and CDR2 FNYEAQ (reference sequence). This CDR3 contains 13 residues.

The rearrangement links TRBV27 to TRBJ2-5, with D maybe TRBD1 (6 bases). The CDR3 is 11 residues long. V lost 7 bases, J lost 5 bases, and 8 bases lay in between. The germline V gene encodes CDR1 MNHEY and CDR2 SMNVEV (reference sequence). This CDR3 reads CASIRGETQYF. In DNA, the CDR3 is TGTGCCAGCATAAGGGGGGAGACCCAGTACTTC.

This chain uses TRBV3-1 (or the pseudogene TRBV3-2) with TRBJ1-2; TRBD1 is a possible D gene (5 bases). The V gene's germline CDR1 is LGHDT and CDR2 YNNKEL (reference sequence). CDR3 size: 16 residues. Trimming removed 0 bases from V and 4 bases from J, with 15 bases in between. CDR3 sequence: CASSQDGGVPGYGYTF. CDR3 nucleotide sequence: TGTGCCAGCAGCCAAGATGGGGGGGTACCTGGCTATGGCTACACCTTC.

The gene calls are TRBV18 and TRBJ1-1; D is perhaps TRBD1 (5 bases). V lost 1 base to trimming and J lost 1 base, with 10 bases between them. Germline CDR1 reads KGHSH; CDR2 reads LQKENI. CDR3 size: 15 residues. The CDR3 here is CASSPLEGSNTEAFF. The DNA of the CDR3 is TGTGCCAGCTCACCACTGGAGGGGTCGAACACTGAAGCTTTCTTT.

This chain joins TRBV11-1 and TRBJ2-7; 8 bases are shared with TRBD1. This CDR3 is built from 15 residues. The germline V gene encodes CDR1 SGHAT and CDR2 FQDESV (reference sequence). Germline trimming cut 6 bases from V and 0 bases from J; bases unmatched to any gene: 7. The CDR3: CASRPDRESSYEQYF. Written as DNA, the CDR3 is TGTGCCAGCAGACCGGACAGGGAAAGCTCCTACGAGCAGTACTTC.

This clone was observed a few times. V usage is TRBV18 and J usage is TRBJ2-5; possibly TRBD2 for D (5 bases). Germline V gene data show CDR1 as KGHSH and CDR2 as LQKENI. This CDR3 contains 13 residues. The V gene lost 6 bases and the J gene lost 2 bases, with 10 bases spanning the gap. The CDR3: CASSYGVQETQYF. In DNA form, the CDR3 reads TGTGCCAGCTCCTACGGGGTTCAAGAGACCCAGTACTTC.

The rearrangement links TRBV2 to TRBJ1-5, with 7 bases identical to TRBD1. This CDR3 has 13 amino acids. The junction had 4 bases not matched to a gene; V was cut back by 6 bases and J by 5 bases. CDR1 and CDR2 (germline): SNHLY, FYNNEI. The CDR3 region is CASSETGDQPQHF. The CDR3 DNA reads as TGTGCCAGCAGCGAAACAGGGGATCAGCCCCAGCATTTT. Supplemented by reference TRBV2 and TRBJ1-5, the full variable domain reads EPEVTQTPSHQVTQMGQEVILRCVPISNHLYFYWYRQILGQKVEFLVSFYNNEISEKSEIFDDQFSVERPDGSNFTLKIRSTKLEDSAMYFCASSETGDQPQHFGDGTRLSIL.

The chain carries TRBV7-9 and TRBJ2-5; D perhaps matches TRBD1 (5 bases). CDR3 size: 14 residues. V was pared by 3 bases and J by 7 bases, with 15 bases between. Germline assignment: CDR1 SEHNR and CDR2 FQNEAQ (reference sequence). CDR3 loop: CASSFVRVGGTQYF. CDR3 nucleotides: TGTGCCAGCAGCTTTGTCAGGGTCGGCGGGACCCAGTACTTC.

This chain joins TRBV3-1 (or the pseudogene TRBV3-2) and TRBJ2-5; unclear D gene. The V gene lost 6 bases and the J gene lost 3 bases, with 11 bases spanning the gap. This CDR3 has 13 residues. Germline V gene data show CDR1 as LGHDT and CDR2 as YNNKEL (reference sequence). CDR3 DNA: TGTGCCAGCAGTCGTACTATGAAAGAGACCCAGTACTTC. As protein: CASSRTMKETQYF.

This chain connects TRBV5-6 to TRBJ2-7; TRBD1 aligns across 8 bases. V shed 1 base and J 4 bases; nucleotides not matched to a gene: 7. Looked up from germline, CDR1 is SGHDT and CDR2 is YYEEEE. The CDR3 sequence is 15 residues long. CDR3 nucleotide sequence: TGTGCCAGCAGCTTGCGGACAGGGTTGGATTACGAGCAGTACTTC. Its protein is CASSLRTGLDYEQYF.

This clone appeared a single time. The chain combines TRBV7-9 with TRBJ2-7; unclear D gene. The CDR3 has 13 amino acids. V lost 2 bases and J 1 base, leaving 6 bases between the germline ends. Germline loops: CDR1 SEHNR, CDR2 FQNEAQ (reference sequence). CDR3 sequence reads: CASSLPSSYEQYF. CDR3 DNA: TGTGCCAGCAGCTTACCGAGTTCCTACGAGCAGTACTTC.

The chain is built from TRBV18 and TRBJ2-5; 8 bases are a match to TRBD2. The CDR3 length is 16 residues. Looked up from germline, CDR1 is KGHSH and CDR2 is LQKENI. J gave up 4 bases and V 3 bases, and 10 bases lay outside the gene matches. The CDR3 nucleotides read TGTGCCAGCTCACCGGTCCGCAGCGGGAGTGGAGAGACCCAGTACTTC. Translated: CASSPVRSGSGETQYF.

The V and J genes are TRBV10-3 and TRBJ1-6; D might be TRBD1 (6 bases). Deletions cut 2 bases from V and 7 bases from J, with 9 bases between. This CDR3 is 14 amino acids long. Germline V gene lookup returns CDR1 ENHRY and CDR2 SYGVKD. In nucleotides, the CDR3 is TGTGCCATCAGTGAGCGGGACACGAATTCACCCCTCCACTTT. Protein sequence: CAISERDTNSPLHF.

The gene calls are TRBV30 and TRBJ2-2, with a weak D call TRBD2 (5 bases). The CDR3 consists of 12 residues. Trimming pared 3 bases from V and 5 bases from J, leaving 7 bases between. The germline V gene has CDR1 GTSNPN and CDR2 SVGIG (reference sequence). CDR3 sequence reads: CAWRTGTGELFF. The DNA of the CDR3 is TGTGCCTGGAGAACGGGAACCGGGGAGCTGTTTTTT.

In this sample, this clone turned up once. This sample also contains other DNA sequences that code for the same CDR3. This chain links TRBV19 with TRBJ1-3; D call uncertain. V lost 3 bases and J 3 bases, leaving 6 bases between the germline ends. Germline assignment: CDR1 LNHDA and CDR2 SQIVND (reference sequence). This CDR3 has 13 amino acids. The CDR3 reads CASSISGGNTIYF. In DNA form, the CDR3 reads TGTGCCAGTAGTATCAGTGGTGGAAACACCATATATTTT.

V usage is TRBV7-8 and J usage is TRBJ1-1, with D possibly being TRBD1 (5 bases). The CDR3 loop spans 17 amino acids. Germline values: CDR1 SGHVS, CDR2 FQNEAQ. Between the trimmed V and J ends, which lost 2 bases and 0 bases, there was a span of 16 bases. CDR3 DNA: TGTGCCAGCAGCTTACGCTCTCCACAGGTCATGAACACTGAAGCTTTCTTT. Encoded protein: CASSLRSPQVMNTEAFF.

V is TRBV15 and J is TRBJ2-1; a weak D match, TRBD2 (7 bases). This CDR3 has 12 residues. Germline assignment: CDR1 LNHNV and CDR2 YYDKDF (reference sequence). The ends were cut back, 8 bases at V and 7 bases at J, with 12 bases in the middle. Here the CDR3 DNA reads TGTGCCACCCAGGGGAGGGGGAATGAGCAGTTCTTC. Its translation: CATQGRGNEQFF.

This chain connects TRBV6-2 or TRBV6-3 to TRBJ2-3; 7 nucleotides line up with TRBD1. Trimming took 0 bases from V and 5 from J; bases not matched to a gene: 17. The CDR3 has 19 residues. Germline CDR1 and CDR2: MNHEY and SVGEGT. The CDR3 is CASSYSTGSLGEHKDTQYF. The CDR3 DNA reads TGTGCCAGCAGTTACTCGACAGGGTCCCTGGGTGAACACAAAGATACGCAGTATTTT.

The chain couples TRBV5-4 to TRBJ1-2; no reliable D call. Germline V lookup: CDR1 SGHNT, CDR2 YYREEE (reference sequence). The CDR3 runs 14 residues. V lost 4 bases, J lost 0 bases, and 10 bases lay in between. The CDR3 reads CASSRDTTNYGYTF. The CDR3 nucleotides are TGTGCCAGCAGCCGAGACACAACTAACTATGGCTACACCTTC.